Sequencing of this T cell receptor beta chain was carried out in a study of blood T cell repertoires in COVID-19. Study information: Some COVID-19 samples were acute and others convalescent; all came from the United States, Italy and Spain. PBMCs, B-cell-depleted T cells, or T cells were the source of the cDNA or gDNA that made up the material.

Germline V gene data show CDR1 as SGHNT and CDR2 as YYREEE (reference sequence). V dropped 0 bases and J dropped 0 bases, with 9 bases sitting between them. This CDR3 comprises 15 residues. Study processing details: Reference gene primer amplification gave estimated nucleated cell counts. Here immunoSEQ multiplex PCR was the method, and the copy in TCRdb shows in-frame clones only, minus some. The DNA gave D and trimming, while V, J and clone size come from that table. Of approximately 240,000 clones listed, roughly 84% are singletons. This sequence originates from a woman in her thirties or forties with active or convalescent COVID-19. V and J are TRBV5-4 and TRBJ1-1; D possibly corresponds to TRBD1 (6 bases). Material for sequencing was peripheral blood. CDR3 sequence reads: CASSLAGTLNTEAFF. CDR3 in DNA: TGTGCCAGCAGCTTGGCCGGGACACTGAACACTGAAGCTTTCTTT.